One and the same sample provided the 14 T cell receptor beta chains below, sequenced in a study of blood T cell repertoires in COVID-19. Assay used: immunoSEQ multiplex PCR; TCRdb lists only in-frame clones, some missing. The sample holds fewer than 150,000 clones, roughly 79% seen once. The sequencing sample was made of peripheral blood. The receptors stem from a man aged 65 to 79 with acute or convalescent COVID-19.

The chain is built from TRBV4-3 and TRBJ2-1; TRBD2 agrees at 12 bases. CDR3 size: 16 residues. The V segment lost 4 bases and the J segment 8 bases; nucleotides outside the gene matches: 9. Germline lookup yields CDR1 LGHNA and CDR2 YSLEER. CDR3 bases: TGCGCCAGCAGCCGTAGAGTGGCTAGCGGGGGGGATGAGCAGTTCTTC. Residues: CASSRRVASGGDEQFF.

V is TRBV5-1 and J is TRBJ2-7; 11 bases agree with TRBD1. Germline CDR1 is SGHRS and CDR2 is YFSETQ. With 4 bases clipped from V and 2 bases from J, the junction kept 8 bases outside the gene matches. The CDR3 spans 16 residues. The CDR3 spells CASSDAPGQGAYEQYF. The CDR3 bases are TGCGCCAGCAGCGATGCCCCGGGACAGGGGGCCTACGAGCAGTACTTC. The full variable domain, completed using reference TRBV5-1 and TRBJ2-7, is KAGVTQTPRYLIKTRGQQVTLSCSPISGHRSVSWYQQTPGQGLQFLFEYFSETQRNKGNFPGRFSGRQFSNSRSEMNVSTLELGDSALYLCASSDAPGQGAYEQYFGPGTRLTVT.

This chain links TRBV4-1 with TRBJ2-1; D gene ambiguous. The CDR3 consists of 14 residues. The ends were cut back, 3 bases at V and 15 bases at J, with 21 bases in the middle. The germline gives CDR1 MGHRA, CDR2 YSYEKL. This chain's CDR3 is CASSHPGRNPGLFF. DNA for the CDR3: TGCGCCAGCAGCCACCCTGGCCGAAATCCTGGTCTGTTCTTC.

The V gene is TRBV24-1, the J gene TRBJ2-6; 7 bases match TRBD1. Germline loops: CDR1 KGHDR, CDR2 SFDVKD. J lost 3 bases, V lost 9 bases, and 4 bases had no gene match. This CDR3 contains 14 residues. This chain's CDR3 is CATSQGDGANVLTF. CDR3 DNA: TGTGCCACCTCCCAGGGGGATGGGGCCAACGTCCTGACTTTC.

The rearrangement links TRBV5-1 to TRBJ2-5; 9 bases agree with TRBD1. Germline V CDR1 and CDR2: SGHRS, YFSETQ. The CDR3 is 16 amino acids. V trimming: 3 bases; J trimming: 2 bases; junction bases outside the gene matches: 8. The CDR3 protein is CASSSIQGARQETQYF. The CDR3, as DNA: TGCGCCAGCAGCTCGATACAGGGGGCGAGGCAAGAGACCCAGTACTTC.

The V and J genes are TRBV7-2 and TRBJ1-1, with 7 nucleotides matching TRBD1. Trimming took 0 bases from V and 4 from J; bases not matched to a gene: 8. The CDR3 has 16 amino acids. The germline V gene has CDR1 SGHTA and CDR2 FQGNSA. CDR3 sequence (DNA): TGTGCCAGCAGCTTAGCGACAGGGAAAGGTATCACTGAAGCTTTCTTT. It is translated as CASSLATGKGITEAFF.

CDR3 protein: CASSQGGGNTEAFF. The CDR3 DNA is TGCGCCAGCAGCCAAGGGGGCGGGAACACTGAAGCTTTCTTT. The chain is built from TRBV4-3 and TRBJ1-1; D is possibly TRBD1 (5 bases). The V end was cut by 1 base, the J end by 1 base, with 7 bases between. Germline CDR1 LGHNA, CDR2 YSLEER. The CDR3 covers 14 residues.

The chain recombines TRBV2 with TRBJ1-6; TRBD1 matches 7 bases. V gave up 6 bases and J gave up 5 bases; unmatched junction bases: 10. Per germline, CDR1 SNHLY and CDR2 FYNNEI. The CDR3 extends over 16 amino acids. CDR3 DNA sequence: TGTGCCAGCAGCCGACTAGGGGGCCTCGATAATTCACCCCTCCACTTT. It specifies CASSRLGGLDNSPLHF.

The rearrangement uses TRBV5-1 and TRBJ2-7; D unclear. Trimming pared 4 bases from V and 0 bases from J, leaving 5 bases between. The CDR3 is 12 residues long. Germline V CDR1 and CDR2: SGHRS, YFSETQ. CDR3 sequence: CASSTSSYEQYF. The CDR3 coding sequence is TGCGCCAGCAGCACGAGCTCCTACGAGCAGTACTTC.

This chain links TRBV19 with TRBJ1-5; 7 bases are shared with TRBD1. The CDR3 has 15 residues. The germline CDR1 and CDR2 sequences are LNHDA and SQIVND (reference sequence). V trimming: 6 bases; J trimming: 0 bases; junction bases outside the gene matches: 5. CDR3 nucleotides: TGTGCCAGTAGCCAGGGGGATTATAGCAATCAGCCCCAGCATTTT. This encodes CASSQGDYSNQPQHF.

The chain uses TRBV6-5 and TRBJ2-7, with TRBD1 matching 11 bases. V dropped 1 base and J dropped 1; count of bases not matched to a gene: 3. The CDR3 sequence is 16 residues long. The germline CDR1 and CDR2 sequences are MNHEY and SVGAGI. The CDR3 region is CASSYYRDRGSYEQYF. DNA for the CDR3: TGTGCCAGCAGTTACTACCGGGACAGGGGGTCCTACGAGCAGTACTTC.

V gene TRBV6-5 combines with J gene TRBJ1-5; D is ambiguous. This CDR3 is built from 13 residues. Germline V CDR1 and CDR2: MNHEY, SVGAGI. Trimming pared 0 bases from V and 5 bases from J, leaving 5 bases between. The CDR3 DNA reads TGTGCCAGCAGTTACTCACCGGATCAGCCCCAGCATTTT. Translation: CASSYSPDQPQHF.

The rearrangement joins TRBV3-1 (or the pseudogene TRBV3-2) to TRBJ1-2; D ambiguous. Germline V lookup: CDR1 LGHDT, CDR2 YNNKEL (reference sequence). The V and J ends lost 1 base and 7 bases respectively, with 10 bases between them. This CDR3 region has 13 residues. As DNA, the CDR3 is TGTGCCAGCAGCCAAGCGGGATCTGGTGGCTACACCTTC. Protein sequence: CASSQAGSGGYTF.

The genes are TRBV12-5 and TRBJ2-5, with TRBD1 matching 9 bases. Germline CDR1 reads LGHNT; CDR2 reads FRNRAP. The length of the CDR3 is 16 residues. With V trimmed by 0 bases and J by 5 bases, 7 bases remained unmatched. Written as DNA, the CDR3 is TGTGCTAGTGGTTTGGTACCTGGGACAGGGCGGGAGACCCAGTACTTC. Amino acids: CASGLVPGTGRETQYF. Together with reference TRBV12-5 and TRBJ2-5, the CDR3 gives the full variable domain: DARVTQTPRHKVTEMGQEVTMRCQPILGHNTVFWYRQTMMQGLELLAYFRNRAPLDDSGMPKDRFSAEMPDATLATLKIQPSEPRDSAVYFCASGLVPGTGRETQYFGPGTRLLVL.